This T cell receptor beta chain was sequenced during a study of CXCR3-negative and CXCR3-positive naive CD8 T cells. Findings of the study overall: TRB CDR3s of CXCR3-positive naive cells were more hydrophobic than those of CXCR3-negative naive cells. Memory cells diverged, while naive CXCR3-positive and CXCR3-negative cells had similar TRBV-TRBJ usage.

Concerning this clonotype itself: Its target is unknown.

The TRB cDNA libraries were prepared by 5' RACE with UMI labels. TCRdb reprocessed the 5' RACE reads, with one entry per CDR3 protein and no DNA. Here the sample table reports about 130,000 distinct CDR3 sequences. The material sequenced was naive CXCR3- CD8+ T cells from blood. Sample subset: CD45RO-CCR7+CD27+CD95- naive CD8+ T cells lacking CXCR3 (TNR3-). This TCR was sampled from a human donor in good health. Some clones in this sample may be carry-over from other donors' samples.

The CDR3: CASSLSGHLETQYF. The chain uses TRBV7-9 and TRBJ2-5; TCRdb's D call of TRBD1 is untestable without DNA. The CDR3 loop spans 14 amino acids. The germline V gene has CDR1 SEHNR and CDR2 FQNEAQ (reference sequence).